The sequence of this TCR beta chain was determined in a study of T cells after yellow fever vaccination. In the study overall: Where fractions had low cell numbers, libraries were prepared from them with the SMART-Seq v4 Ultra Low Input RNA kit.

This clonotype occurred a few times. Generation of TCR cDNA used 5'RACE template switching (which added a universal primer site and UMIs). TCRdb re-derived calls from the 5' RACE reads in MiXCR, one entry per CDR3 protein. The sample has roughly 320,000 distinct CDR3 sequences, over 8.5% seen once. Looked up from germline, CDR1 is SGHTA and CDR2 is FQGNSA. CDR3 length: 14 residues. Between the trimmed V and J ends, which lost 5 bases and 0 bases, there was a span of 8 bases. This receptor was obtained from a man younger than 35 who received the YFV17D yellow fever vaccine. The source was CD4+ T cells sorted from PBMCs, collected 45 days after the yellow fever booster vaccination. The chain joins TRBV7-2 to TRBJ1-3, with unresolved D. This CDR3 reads CASSAMSSGNTIYF. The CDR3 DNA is TGTGCCAGCAGCGCTATGAGCTCTGGAAACACCATATATTTT.